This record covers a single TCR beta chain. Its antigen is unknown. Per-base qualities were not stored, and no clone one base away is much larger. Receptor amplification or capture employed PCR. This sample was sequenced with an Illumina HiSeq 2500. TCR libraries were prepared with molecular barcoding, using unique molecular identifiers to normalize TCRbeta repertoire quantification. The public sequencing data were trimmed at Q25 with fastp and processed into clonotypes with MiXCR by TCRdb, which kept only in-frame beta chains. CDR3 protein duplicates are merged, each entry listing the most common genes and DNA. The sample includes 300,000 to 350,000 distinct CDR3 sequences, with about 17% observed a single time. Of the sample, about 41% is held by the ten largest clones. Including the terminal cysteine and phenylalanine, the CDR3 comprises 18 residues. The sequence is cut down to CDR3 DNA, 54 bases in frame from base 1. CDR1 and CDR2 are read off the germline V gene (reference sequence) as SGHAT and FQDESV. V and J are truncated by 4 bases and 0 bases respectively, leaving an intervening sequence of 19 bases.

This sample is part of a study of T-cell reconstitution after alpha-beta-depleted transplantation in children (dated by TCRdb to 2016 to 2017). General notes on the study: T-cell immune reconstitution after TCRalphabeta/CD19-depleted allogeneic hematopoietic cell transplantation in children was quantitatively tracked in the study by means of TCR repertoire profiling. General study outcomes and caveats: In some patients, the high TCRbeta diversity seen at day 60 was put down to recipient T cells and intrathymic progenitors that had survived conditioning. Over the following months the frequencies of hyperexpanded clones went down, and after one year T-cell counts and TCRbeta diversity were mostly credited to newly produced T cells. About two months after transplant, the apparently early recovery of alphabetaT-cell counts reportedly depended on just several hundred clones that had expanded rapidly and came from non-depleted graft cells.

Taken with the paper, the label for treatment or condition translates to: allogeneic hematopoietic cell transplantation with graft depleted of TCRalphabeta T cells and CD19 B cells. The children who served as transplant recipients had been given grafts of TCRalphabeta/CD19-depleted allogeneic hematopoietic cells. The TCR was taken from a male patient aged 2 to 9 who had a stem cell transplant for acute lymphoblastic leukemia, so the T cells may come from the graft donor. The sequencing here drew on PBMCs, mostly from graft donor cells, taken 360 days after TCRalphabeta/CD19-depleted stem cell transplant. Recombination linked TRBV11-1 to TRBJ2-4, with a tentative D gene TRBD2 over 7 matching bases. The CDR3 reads CASSSTGGARGAKNIQYF. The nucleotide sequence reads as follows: TGTGCCAGCAGCTCTACTGGGGGGGCACGGGGAGCCAAAAACATTCAGTACTTC.